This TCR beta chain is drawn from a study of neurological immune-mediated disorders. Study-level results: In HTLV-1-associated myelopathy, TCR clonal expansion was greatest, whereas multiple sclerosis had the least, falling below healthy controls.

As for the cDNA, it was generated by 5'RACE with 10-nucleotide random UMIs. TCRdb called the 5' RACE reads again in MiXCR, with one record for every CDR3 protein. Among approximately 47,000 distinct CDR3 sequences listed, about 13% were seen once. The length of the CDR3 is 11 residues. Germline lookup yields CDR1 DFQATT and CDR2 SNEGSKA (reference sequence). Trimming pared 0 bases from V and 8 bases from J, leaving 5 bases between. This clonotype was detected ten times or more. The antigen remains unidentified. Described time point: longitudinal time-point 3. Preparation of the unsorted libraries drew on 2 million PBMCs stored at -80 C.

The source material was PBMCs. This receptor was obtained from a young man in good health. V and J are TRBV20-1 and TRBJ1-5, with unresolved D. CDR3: CSARDSKPQHF. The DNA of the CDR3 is TGCAGTGCTAGAGATTCAAAGCCCCAGCATTTT.